This TCR beta chain stems from a study of blood T cell repertoires in COVID-19. The CDR3 covers 18 residues. Germline assignment: CDR1 SNHLY and CDR2 FYNNEI. V lost 3 bases, J lost 4 bases, and 12 bases stayed unmatched. Repertoires were generated with immunoSEQ multiplex PCR, while TCRdb's copy carries only in-frame clones and drops some. The sample lists over 250,000 clones; 87% were seen once. This receptor was obtained from a woman in her 40s who had recovered from COVID-19. The sequenced material came from peripheral blood. This chain links TRBV2 with TRBJ2-2; TRBD1 matches 9 bases. In DNA, the CDR3 is TGTGCCAGCAGTGATTTGGCCGGGACAGGGCGTTTCACCGGGGAGCTGTTTTTT. Its translation is CASSDLAGTGRFTGELFF.